Sequencing of this TCR beta chain was carried out in a study of T cells in Graves' hyperthyroidism and ophthalmopathy. The CDR3 covers 16 residues. The junction had 9 bases not matched to a gene; V was cut back by 5 bases and J by 4 bases. Germline assignment: CDR1 DFQATT and CDR2 SNEGSKA (reference sequence). Amplified TCR beta CDR3 regions came from RNA transcripts. TCR CDR3 regions were first amplified by RT-PCR with HTBI primers. TCRdb recomputed calls from the multiplex PCR reads with MiXCR, one row per CDR3 protein. The sample lists approximately 700,000 distinct CDR3 sequences; approximately 42% were seen once.

This sequence was found in an adult man with Graves' disease, either hyperthyroidism or ophthalmopathy (not recorded which). The J gene is TRBJ2-5, the V gene TRBV20-1; TRBD2 matches at 14 bases. The sample consisted of peripheral blood or thyroid tissue (not recorded which). The DNA of the CDR3 is TGCAGTGCTGCCGGGACTAGCGGGGGTTCGGGAGAGACCCAGTACTTC. Translating it yields CSAAGTSGGSGETQYF.